The 19 T cell receptor beta chains in this list originate from one sample, sequenced in a study of Ad26.COV2.S vaccination and SARS-CoV-2 variants. Treatment noted: about 20 received Ad26.COV2.S at low or high dose, single or two shots; 5 received placebo; per-sample allocation not given. Sampling was done on day 63 after the first vaccine or placebo injection. Produced via immunoSEQ multiplex PCR; TCRdb's table is partial and in-frame only. This table has approximately 480,000 clones, about 83% appearing once. This sample comprised peripheral blood, obtained in a trial of Ad26.COV2.S vaccine versus placebo. These receptors were obtained from a person between 18 and 65 years old who received the Ad26.COV2.S COVID-19 vaccine or a placebo.

The chain combines TRBV7-2 with TRBJ2-3; D possibly corresponds to TRBD1 (5 bases). CDR1 SGHTA and CDR2 FQGNSA come from the germline V gene. The CDR3 loop spans 14 amino acids. Deletions cut 5 bases from V and 0 bases from J, with 9 bases between. DNA of the CDR3: TGTGCCAGCAGCAACGGACACAGCACAGATACGCAGTATTTT. Its translation is CASSNGHSTDTQYF.

This chain uses TRBV14 with TRBJ2-5; D ambiguous. The CDR3 is 15 residues long. Germline CDR1 is SGHDN and CDR2 is FVKESK. V was pared by 0 bases and J by 1 base, with 9 bases between. CDR3 loop: CASSQDGRSQETQYF. CDR3 bases: TGTGCCAGCAGCCAAGATGGTAGAAGCCAAGAGACCCAGTACTTC.

The J gene is TRBJ2-5, the V gene TRBV6-1; a weak D match, TRBD2 (6 bases). This CDR3 comprises 15 residues. CDR1 and CDR2 from the germline V gene are MNHNS and SASEGT. V lost 2 bases and J lost 3, with 13 bases in between. The CDR3: CASSEWGAGKETQYF. CDR3 DNA: TGTGCCAGCAGTGAATGGGGCGCGGGGAAAGAGACCCAGTACTTC.

The V call is TRBV7-9, the J call TRBJ1-1; TRBD1 might be the D (5 bases). The CDR3 is made up of 14 amino acids. V was trimmed by 3 bases and J by 1 base, leaving 9 bases between them. The germline V gene encodes CDR1 SEHNR and CDR2 FQNEAQ (reference sequence). CDR3 bases: TGTGCCAGCAGCTTCCCTCAGGGGAACACTGAAGCTTTCTTT. Protein product: CASSFPQGNTEAFF.

The chain links TRBV7-8 to TRBJ1-1, with no clear D. Per the germline V gene, CDR1 is SGHVS and CDR2 is FQNEAQ. Trimming stripped 0 bases from V and 1 base from J, with 9 bases between. This CDR3 region has 15 residues. The CDR3 sequence: CASSLAVTQNTEAFF. DNA of the CDR3: TGTGCCAGCAGCTTAGCGGTGACACAGAACACTGAAGCTTTCTTT.

This sequence joins TRBV11-2 and TRBJ2-1; D is perhaps TRBD2 (7 bases). CDR1 and CDR2 (germline): SGHAT, FQNNGV. The CDR3 totals 15 residues. With 1 base removed from V and 13 bases from J, the gap between germline ends came to 20 bases. The CDR3 DNA reads as TGTGCCAGCAGCTTAGGACGGAGGTGGGGGGGCGGTCAGTTCTTC. Protein product: CASSLGRRWGGGQFF.

This sequence joins TRBV24-1 and TRBJ2-2, with D perhaps assigned TRBD1 or TRBD2 (5 bases each). CDR1 and CDR2 from the germline V gene are KGHDR and SFDVKD. The CDR3 is 13 residues long. V gave up 4 bases and J gave up 7 bases, with 9 bases separating them. CDR3 DNA: TGTGCCACCAGTGACCGGGGCTACGGGGAGCTGTTTTTT. Its protein product is CATSDRGYGELFF.

The genes are TRBV28 and TRBJ1-4, with D possibly TRBD1 on 5 matching bases. The germline CDR1 and CDR2 sequences are MDHEN and SYDVKM. The CDR3 runs 11 residues. The CDR3 DNA is TGTGGTTCGGGGCATAATGAAAAACTGTTTTTT. Its protein is CGSGHNEKLFF.

This clone occurred once. Here the CDR3 reads CSVASGSGDTQYF. The DNA for the CDR3 is TGCAGCGTCGCTAGCGGGAGTGGGGATACGCAGTATTTT. J is TRBJ2-3 and V is TRBV29-1, with 10 bases matching TRBD2. The CDR3 loop spans 13 amino acids. With 6 bases clipped from V and 6 bases from J, the junction kept 6 bases outside the gene matches. CDR1 and CDR2 from the germline V gene are SQVTM and ANQGSEA.

The chain has TRBV7-2 and TRBJ2-3; D unresolved. The CDR3 extends over 13 amino acids. V gave up 2 bases and J gave up 7 bases, with 10 bases separating them. CDR1 and CDR2 (germline): SGHTA, FQGNSA. In DNA, the CDR3 is TGTGCCAGCAGCTTAATCGGCTCAAATACGCAGTATTTT. It codes for CASSLIGSNTQYF. Full variable domain (remainder filled in from reference TRBV7-2 and TRBJ2-3): GAGVSQSPSNKVTEKGKDVELRCDPISGHTALYWYRQSLGQGLEFLIYFQGNSAPDKSGLPSDRFSAERTGGSVSTLTIQRTQQEDSAVYLCASSLIGSNTQYFGPGTRLTVL.

This clone has only a few counts. The genes are TRBV7-9 and TRBJ1-1, with 7 bases identical to TRBD1. The germline V gene encodes CDR1 SEHNR and CDR2 FQNEAQ (reference sequence). The CDR3 covers 13 residues. The J segment lost 2 bases and the V segment lost 10 bases, leaving 7 bases of the junction unmatched. CDR3 coding DNA: TGTGCCACCCAGACAGGGCTTAACACTGAAGCTTTCTTT. It specifies CATQTGLNTEAFF.

This clone was observed a handful of times. The genes are TRBV27 and TRBJ1-2; D uncertain. The V end lost 10 bases, the J end lost 6 bases, and 15 bases lay between the germline ends. Germline V gene data show CDR1 as MNHEY and CDR2 as SMNVEV (reference sequence). The CDR3 runs to 12 residues. CDR3 amino acids: CATLGALHGYTF. CDR3 bases: TGTGCCACCCTGGGAGCCTTACATGGCTACACCTTC.

The chain has TRBV28 and TRBJ2-3; TRBD2 matches 8 bases. The CDR3 totals 18 residues. Looked up from germline, CDR1 is MDHEN and CDR2 is SYDVKM. V was pared by 6 bases and J by 0 bases, with 14 bases of the junction left unmatched. The CDR3 bases are TGTGCCAGCAGGTCGGATCTTATAGCGGGAAGTAGCACAGATACGCAGTATTTT. It translates to CASRSDLIAGSSTDTQYF.

The rearrangement links TRBV5-1 to TRBJ1-3; tentatively, D is TRBD1 (5 bases). CDR3 length: 17 amino acids. Germline loops: CDR1 SGHRS, CDR2 YFSETQ. V was pared by 2 bases and J by 0 bases, with 15 bases between. The CDR3 protein is CASSFRPDTLSGNTIYF. The CDR3, as DNA: TGCGCCAGCAGCTTCAGACCGGACACCCTCTCTGGAAACACCATATATTTT.

This clone occurred a few times. This chain connects TRBV2 to TRBJ1-4; the D gene is possibly TRBD1 (6 bases). Germline values: CDR1 SNHLY, CDR2 FYNNEI. This CDR3 spans 13 amino acids. V was trimmed by 6 bases and J by 6 bases, leaving 11 bases between them. The CDR3 spells CASRAGTHEKLFF. The DNA of the CDR3 is TGTGCCAGCAGGGCCGGGACACATGAAAAACTGTTTTTT.

The chain carries TRBV29-1 and TRBJ2-7; no clear D gene. CDR1 and CDR2 from the germline V gene are SQVTM and ANQGSEA. The CDR3 extends over 11 amino acids. The V end was cut by 6 bases, the J end by 5 bases, with 11 bases between. CDR3 coding DNA: TGCAGCGTATCCGTATCCCACGAGCAGTACTTC. This sequence encodes CSVSVSHEQYF.

This rearrangement joins TRBV10-2 to TRBJ2-7; TRBD1 agrees at 7 bases. The germline CDR1 and CDR2 sequences are WSHSY and SAAADI. After removal of 8 bases from V and 1 base from J, the junction contained 2 bases not matched to a gene. The CDR3 totals 12 residues. CDR3 coding DNA: TGCGCCAGCGCGACAGGGTCCTACGAGCAGTACTTC. It is translated as CASATGSYEQYF.

The table lists this clone with a few counts. The V call is TRBV6-6, the J call TRBJ2-7, with a possible D match to TRBD1 (6 bases). From germline, CDR1 is MNHNY and CDR2 SVGAGI (reference sequence). Between the trimmed V and J ends, which lost 6 bases and 0 bases, there was a span of 24 bases. The CDR3 runs to 18 residues. CDR3 in DNA: TGTGCCAGCAGCCGACGAGTTACAGTTACAGGGTCCTCCTACGAGCAGTACTTC. Translation: CASSRRVTVTGSSYEQYF.

The V and J genes are TRBV4-3 and TRBJ1-2; D possibly corresponds to TRBD1 (6 bases). Germline V CDR1 and CDR2: LGHNA, YSLEER. V shed 5 bases and J shed 9 bases, with 19 bases lying between them. This CDR3 is 14 amino acids long. CDR3 protein: CASSESLDRGSYTF. The CDR3 DNA reads as TGCGCCAGCAGCGAAAGTTTGGACAGAGGGAGCTACACCTTC.